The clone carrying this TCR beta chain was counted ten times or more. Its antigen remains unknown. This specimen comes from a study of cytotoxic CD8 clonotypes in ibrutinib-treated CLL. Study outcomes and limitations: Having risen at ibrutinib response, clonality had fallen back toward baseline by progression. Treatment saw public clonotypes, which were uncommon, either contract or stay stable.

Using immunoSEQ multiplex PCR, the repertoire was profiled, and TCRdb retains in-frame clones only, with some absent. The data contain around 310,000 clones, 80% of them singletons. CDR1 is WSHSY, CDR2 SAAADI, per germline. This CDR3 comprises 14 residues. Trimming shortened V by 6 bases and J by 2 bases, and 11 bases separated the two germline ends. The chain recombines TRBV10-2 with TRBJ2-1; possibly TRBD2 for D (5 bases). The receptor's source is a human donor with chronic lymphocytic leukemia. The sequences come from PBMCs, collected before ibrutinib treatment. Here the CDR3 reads CASRGAGPYNEQFF. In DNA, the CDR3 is TGCGCCAGCAGGGGAGCAGGACCCTACAATGAGCAGTTCTTC.